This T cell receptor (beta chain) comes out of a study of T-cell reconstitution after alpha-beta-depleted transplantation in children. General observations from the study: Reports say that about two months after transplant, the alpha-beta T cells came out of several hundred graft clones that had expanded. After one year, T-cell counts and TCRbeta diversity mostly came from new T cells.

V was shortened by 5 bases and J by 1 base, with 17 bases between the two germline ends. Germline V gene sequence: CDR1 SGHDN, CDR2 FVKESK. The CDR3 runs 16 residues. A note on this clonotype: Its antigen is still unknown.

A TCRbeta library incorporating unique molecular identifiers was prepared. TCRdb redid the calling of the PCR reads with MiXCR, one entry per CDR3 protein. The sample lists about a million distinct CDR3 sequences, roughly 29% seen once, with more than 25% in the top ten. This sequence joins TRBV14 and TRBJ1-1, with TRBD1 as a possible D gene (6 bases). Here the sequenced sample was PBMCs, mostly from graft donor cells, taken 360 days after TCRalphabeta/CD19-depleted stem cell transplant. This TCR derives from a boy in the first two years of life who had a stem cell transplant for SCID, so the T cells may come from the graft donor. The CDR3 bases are TGTGCCAGCAGCAAAACAAGCAGGGGCACGAACACTGAAGCTTTCTTT. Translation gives CASSKTSRGTNTEAFF. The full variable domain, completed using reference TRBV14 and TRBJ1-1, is EAGVTQFPSHSVIEKGQTVTLRCDPISGHDNLYWYRRVMGKEIKFLLHFVKESKQDESGMPNNRFLAERTGGTYSTLKVQPAELEDSGVYFCASSKTSRGTNTEAFFGQGTRLTVV.